The present entry profiles one T cell receptor (beta chain) with its context. This clone was observed a single time. There is no known antigen for this receptor. The input lacks base qualities; no much larger clone sits a single base away. The sample originates from a study of OX40 agonist ivuxolimab in advanced cancers. About the full investigation: Ivuxolimab was an agonistic, fully human IgG2 monoclonal antibody directed against OX40 (CD134), a costimulatory receptor. Peripheral TCRbeta sequencing aimed to test whether ivuxolimab altered TCR sequence diversity and caused clonal T-cell expansion. Of the approximately 50 dose-escalation patients, hepatocellular carcinoma was present in around 20, melanoma in around 15, renal cell carcinoma in 9 and head and neck cancer in 9. The paper reports the monotherapy dose-escalation portion (N of about 52 patients) of the phase I ivuxolimab trial. Intravenous ivuxolimab was administered to patients every 2 weeks at six dose levels: 0.01, 0.1, 0.3, 1.5, 3 and 10 mg/kg. Three dose-escalation patients achieved partial responses, one with hepatocellular carcinoma and two with cutaneous melanoma. The dose-escalation cohort was 82.7% male with a mean age of about 58 years, ranging from about 23 to 85. Prior anti-PD-1, anti-PD-L1 or anti-CTLA-4 therapy was permitted, and about 40% of dose-escalation patients had received checkpoint inhibitors. The paper as a whole reports these results and caveats: At doses of 0.1 to 3.0 mg/kg, clonal expansion of both CD4+ and CD8+ T cells in blood was seen between baseline and week 6. Low levels of normalized T-cell clonal expansion were also seen in some nonresponding patients. In partial responders in the 0.1-3.0 mg/kg groups, normalized peripheral clonal expansion was found to be among the lowest, especially among CD8+ T cells. After ivuxolimab, expanded clones were on average more numerous among CD8+ T cells than among CD4+ T cells. The antigen specificity of the peripheral T cells that underwent clonal expansion was not determined.

Genomic DNA was extracted from sorted cells for sequencing of the TCRbeta CDR3 region. TCRbeta CDR3 regions were sequenced using the immunoSEQ Assay. Here the immuneACCESS table is served through TCRdb, limited to in-frame sequences with V and J called. Missing clones are a known gap in these copies; in checked studies unresolved V genes cover under half, and the rest lacks a known reason. The sample table holds roughly 90,000 clones, of which roughly 88% were seen once. The ten largest make up about 0.7% of the sample. For CDR1 and CDR2, the germline V gene (reference sequence) lists GTSNPN and SVGIG. The CDR3 starts with the cysteine, ends with the phenylalanine, and has 12 residues. Just the 36-base CDR3 DNA is kept, in frame starting at base 1. The V end loses 3 bases and the J end loses 4 bases, and a stretch of 8 bases separates them. The trial excluded patients who had a history of autoimmune disease or were on systemic immunosuppression. Peripheral blood for TCR sequencing was collected from all dose cohorts at baseline, on cycle 4 day 1, and on cycle 7 day 1. The samples were drawn from a first-in-human, open-label, multicenter phase I dose-escalation trial of ivuxolimab. Adults with locally advanced or metastatic melanoma, renal cell carcinoma, hepatocellular carcinoma or head and neck squamous cell carcinoma were enrolled in the trial. Before TCR sequencing, CD4+ and CD8+ T cells were separately sorted from peripheral blood.

The TCR originated in an adult with an advanced solid tumor such as melanoma, head and neck, liver or kidney cancer. Material: CD4+ or CD8+ T cells sorted from blood, obtained in a trial of the OX40 agonist ivuxolimab. Here the chain combines TRBV30 and TRBJ2-3; the D gene lacks a confident call. The sequenced DNA: TGTGCCTGGAGATCCAGTTCAGATACGCAGTATTTT. It specifies CAWRSSSDTQYF. With all but the CDR3 taken from the reference TRBV30 and TRBJ2-3 genes, the full variable domain is: SQTIHQWPATLVQPVGSPLSLECTVEGTSNPNLYWYRQAAGRGLQLLFYSVGIGQISSEVPQNLSASRPQDRQFILSSKKLLLSDSGFYLCAWRSSSDTQYFGPGTRLTVL.